This entry concerns a single T cell receptor beta chain. This specimen belongs to a study of blood T cells in healthy people across ages. The use of a sample-barcoded 5' primer and a J-beta primer mix characterized a second PCR of about 6 to 12 cycles. One entry per CDR3 protein, called by TCRdb with MiXCR from the 5' RACE reads. Of over a million distinct CDR3 sequences listed, roughly 45% were seen once; the top ten hold approximately 17%. The CDR3 has 13 residues. Germline CDR1 reads GTSNPN; CDR2 reads SVGIG (reference sequence). Trimming pared 4 bases from V and 3 bases from J, leaving 13 bases between.

The chain uses TRBV30 and TRBJ2-7; the D gene is possibly TRBD1 (5 bases). This TCR came from a woman aged 55-69 years in good health. The sample consisted of blood. The CDR3, as DNA: TGTGCCTGGACGGCGAATGACAGCTACGAGCAGTACTTC. Translated, it gives CAWTANDSYEQYF.